This entry describes one T cell receptor (beta chain). Per sample, extraction of total RNA gave at least 5 micrograms in every case. The data were taken from a study of blood T cells in healthy people across ages. The ends lost 2 bases at V and 13 bases at J; junction bases unmatched: 6. CDR1 and CDR2 from the germline V gene are LGHNA and YNFKEQ. CDR3 length: 15 residues. A second PCR, run for 7 to 11 cycles, used a sample-barcoded 5' primer plus a J-beta primer mix. TCRdb redid the calling of the 5' RACE reads with MiXCR, one entry per CDR3 protein. The table has about 1,500,000 distinct CDR3 sequences, around 39% seen once.

The material sequenced was blood. The TCR sequence derives from a woman younger than 30 in good health. The rearrangement links TRBV4-2 to TRBJ2-1, with 15 bases that match TRBD2. In nucleotides, the CDR3 is TGTGCCAGCAGCCAAAAGGGACTAGCGGGGGGCCACCAGTTCTTC. This translates into CASSQKGLAGGHQFF.